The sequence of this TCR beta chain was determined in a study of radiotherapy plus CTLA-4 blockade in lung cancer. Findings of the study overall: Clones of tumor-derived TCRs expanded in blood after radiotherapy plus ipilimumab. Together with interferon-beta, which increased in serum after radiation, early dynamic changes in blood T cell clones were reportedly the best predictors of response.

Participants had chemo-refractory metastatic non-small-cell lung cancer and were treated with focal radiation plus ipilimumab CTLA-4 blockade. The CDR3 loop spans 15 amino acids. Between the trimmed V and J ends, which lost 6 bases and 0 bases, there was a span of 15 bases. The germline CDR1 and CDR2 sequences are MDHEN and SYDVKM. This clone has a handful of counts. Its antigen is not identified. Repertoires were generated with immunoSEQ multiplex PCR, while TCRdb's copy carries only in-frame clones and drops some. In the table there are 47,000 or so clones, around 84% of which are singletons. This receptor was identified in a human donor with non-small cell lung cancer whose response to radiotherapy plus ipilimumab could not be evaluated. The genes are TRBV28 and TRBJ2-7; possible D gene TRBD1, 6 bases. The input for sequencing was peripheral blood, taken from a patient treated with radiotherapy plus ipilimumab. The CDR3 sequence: CASSTPTGNSYEQYF. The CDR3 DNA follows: TGTGCCAGCAGCACCCCGACAGGCAACTCCTACGAGCAGTACTTC.